The 10 T cell receptor beta chains reported below all come from one sample, sequenced in a study of memory CD4+ T cells and cytomegalovirus serostatus. Single viable CD3+CD4+CD8-CD45RO+ cells were sorted as the memory CD4+ T cells. Produced via immunoSEQ multiplex PCR; TCRdb's table is partial and in-frame only. In the table there are tens of thousands of clones, 75% to 85% of which are singletons. Material: memory CD4+ T cells from blood. These receptors were obtained from an adult in good health and CMV-seronegative.

This sequence joins TRBV27 and TRBJ2-1; TRBD2 agrees at 13 bases. With 3 bases clipped from V and 6 bases from J, the junction kept 11 bases outside the gene matches. Germline lookup yields CDR1 MNHEY and CDR2 SMNVEV (reference sequence). CDR3 length equals 18 residues. The chain's CDR3 is CASSFVSFGTSGTNEQFF. CDR3 sequence (DNA): TGTGCCAGCAGTTTCGTATCCTTCGGGACTAGCGGGACCAATGAGCAGTTCTTC.

J is TRBJ2-5 and V is TRBV7-9; 9 nucleotides align to TRBD2. This CDR3 comprises 17 residues. V was pared by 1 base and J by 5 bases, with 11 bases of the junction left unmatched. Per germline, CDR1 SEHNR and CDR2 FQNEAQ (reference sequence). CDR3: CASSLGLAEGRRETQYF. CDR3 sequence (DNA): TGTGCCAGCAGCTTAGGACTAGCGGAGGGGCGCAGGGAGACCCAGTACTTC.

The chain has TRBV28 and TRBJ1-5; D is unclear. The V end lost 7 bases, the J end lost 3 bases, and 10 bases lay between the germline ends. The CDR3 has 13 residues. Looked up from germline, CDR1 is MDHEN and CDR2 is SYDVKM. The CDR3 sequence: CASNGRNNQPQHF. Here the CDR3 DNA reads TGTGCCAGCAATGGACGGAACAATCAGCCCCAGCATTTT.

The J gene is TRBJ1-5, the V gene TRBV30; TRBD1 is a possible D gene (5 bases). Germline loops: CDR1 GTSNPN, CDR2 SVGIG (reference sequence). The CDR3 runs to 13 residues. V was cut by 2 bases and J by 8 bases, with 13 bases left in between. The CDR3 region is CAWSFGGSEPQHF. The CDR3 region has the DNA TGTGCCTGGAGTTTCGGGGGGTCGGAGCCCCAGCATTTT.

This clone showed up just once. The V gene is TRBV11-2, the J gene TRBJ2-5; D call uncertain. This CDR3 is 12 amino acids long. Per germline, CDR1 SGHAT and CDR2 FQNNGV. The V and J ends lost 1 base and 3 bases respectively, with 3 bases between them. The CDR3 is CASSLVKETQYF. CDR3 nucleotide sequence: TGTGCCAGCAGCTTAGTAAAAGAGACCCAGTACTTC.

The chain combines TRBV11-2 with TRBJ2-2; D is unclear. CDR1 is SGHAT, CDR2 FQNNGV, per germline. Trimming removed 1 base at V and 0 bases at J, with 9 bases between. The CDR3 runs 16 residues. CDR3 sequence reads: CASSLVAGPNTGELFF. The CDR3 bases are TGTGCCAGCAGCTTAGTGGCAGGTCCGAACACCGGGGAGCTGTTTTTT.

The chain links TRBV5-4 to TRBJ2-1, with 9 positions matching TRBD1. V lost 2 bases, J lost 3 bases, and 6 bases stayed unmatched. The CDR3 runs to 16 residues. CDR1 and CDR2 (germline): SGHNT, YYREEE (reference sequence). The CDR3 loop is CASSFNRGRFYNEQFF. In DNA form, the CDR3 reads TGTGCCAGCAGCTTTAACAGGGGGCGATTCTACAATGAGCAGTTCTTC. Full variable domain (missing parts from reference TRBV5-4 and TRBJ2-1): ETGVTQSPTHLIKTRGQQVTLRCSSQSGHNTVSWYQQALGQGPQFIFQYYREEENGRGNFPPRFSGLQFPNYSSELNVNALELDDSALYLCASSFNRGRFYNEQFFGPGTRLTVL.

V gene TRBV28 combines with J gene TRBJ2-7; no reliable D call. The germline V gene encodes CDR1 MDHEN and CDR2 SYDVKM. V dropped 8 bases and J dropped 3 bases, with 17 bases sitting between them. The CDR3 loop spans 14 amino acids. The CDR3 sequence is CASRYGYGNYEQYF. As DNA, the CDR3 is TGTGCCAGCCGCTATGGGTATGGGAACTACGAGCAGTACTTC.

This clone has just a few counts. The chain is built from TRBV4-1 and TRBJ1-1; D gene ambiguous. The CDR3 totals 16 residues. The V and J ends lost 3 bases and 1 base respectively, with 15 bases between them. Germline V gene lookup returns CDR1 MGHRA and CDR2 YSYEKL. The CDR3 DNA sequence: TGCGCCAGCAGCCATTTGCACCAAAGCGGGAACACTGAAGCTTTCTTT. Translation gives CASSHLHQSGNTEAFF.

This chain uses TRBV4-2 with TRBJ1-2; no clear D gene. CDR1 and CDR2 from the germline V gene are LGHNA and YNFKEQ. The CDR3 is 15 residues long. The V gene lost 4 bases and the J gene lost 1 base, with 13 bases spanning the gap. Written as DNA, the CDR3 is TGTGCCAGCAGCCCACAGCGAGCCGGTAACTATGGCTACACCTTC. As protein: CASSPQRAGNYGYTF.